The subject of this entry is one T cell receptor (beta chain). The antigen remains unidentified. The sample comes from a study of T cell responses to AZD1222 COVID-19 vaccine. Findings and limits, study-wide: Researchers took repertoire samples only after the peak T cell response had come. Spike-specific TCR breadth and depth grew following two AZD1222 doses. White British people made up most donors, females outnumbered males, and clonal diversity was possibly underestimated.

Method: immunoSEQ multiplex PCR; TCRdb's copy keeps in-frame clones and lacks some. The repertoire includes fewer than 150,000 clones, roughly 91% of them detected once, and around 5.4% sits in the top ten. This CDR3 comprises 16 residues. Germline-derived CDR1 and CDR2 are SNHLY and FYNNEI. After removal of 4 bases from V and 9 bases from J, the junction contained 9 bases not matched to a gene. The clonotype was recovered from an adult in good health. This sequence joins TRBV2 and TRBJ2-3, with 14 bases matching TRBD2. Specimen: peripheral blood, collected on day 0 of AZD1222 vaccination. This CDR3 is CASSGGLAGVRKTQYF. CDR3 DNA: TGTGCCAGCAGTGGGGGACTAGCGGGAGTGCGGAAAACGCAGTATTTT.